Listed here are 3 T cell receptor beta chains from one sample, sequenced in a study of monozygotic twins with inflammatory bowel disease. Reanalyzing the 5' RACE reads, TCRdb keeps one entry per CDR3 protein, without DNA. Its clone listing holds 110,000 to 150,000 distinct CDR3 sequences. Sequencing used blood. These receptors were obtained from a human donor with ulcerative colitis or Crohn's disease, or a healthy co-twin of an affected twin (not recorded which).

The CDR3 loop is CSARPGASGSFGSYEQYF. The chain uses TRBV20-1 and TRBJ2-7; checking the TCRdb D call of TRBD2 is not possible without DNA. Germline V CDR1 and CDR2: DFQATT, SNEGSKA (reference sequence). The CDR3 covers 18 residues.

This sequence joins TRBV7-9 and TRBJ2-7; TCRdb indicates TRBD1, and absent DNA this call remains unverified. CDR3 length: 13 amino acids. Germline-derived CDR1 and CDR2 are SEHNR and FQNEAQ (reference sequence). CDR3 sequence reads: CASSSGQPDEQYF.

This sequence joins TRBV5-5 and TRBJ2-3; TCRdb's D call of TRBD2 is untestable without DNA. Looked up from germline, CDR1 is SGHKS and CDR2 is YYEKEE (reference sequence). The CDR3 consists of 13 residues. This chain's CDR3 is CASRSGSGDTQYF.